The clone carrying this T cell receptor beta chain turned up a few times. V was trimmed by 2 bases and J by 0 bases, leaving 10 bases between them. Germline-derived CDR1 and CDR2 are MNHEY and SMNVEV (reference sequence). The CDR3 is 15 residues long. TCRdb re-derived calls from the RT-PCR reads in MiXCR, one entry per CDR3 protein. The profile shows about 700,000 distinct CDR3 sequences, 11% to 15% of them singletons. The origin of this receptor is a female donor in good health, serving as a healthy control. V gene TRBV27 combines with J gene TRBJ1-2; no reliable D call. Sequencing was performed on memory CD4+ T cells from blood. The CDR3 is CASSLGLQANYGYTF. CDR3 sequence (DNA): TGTGCCAGCAGTTTAGGCTTGCAAGCTAACTATGGCTACACCTTC.